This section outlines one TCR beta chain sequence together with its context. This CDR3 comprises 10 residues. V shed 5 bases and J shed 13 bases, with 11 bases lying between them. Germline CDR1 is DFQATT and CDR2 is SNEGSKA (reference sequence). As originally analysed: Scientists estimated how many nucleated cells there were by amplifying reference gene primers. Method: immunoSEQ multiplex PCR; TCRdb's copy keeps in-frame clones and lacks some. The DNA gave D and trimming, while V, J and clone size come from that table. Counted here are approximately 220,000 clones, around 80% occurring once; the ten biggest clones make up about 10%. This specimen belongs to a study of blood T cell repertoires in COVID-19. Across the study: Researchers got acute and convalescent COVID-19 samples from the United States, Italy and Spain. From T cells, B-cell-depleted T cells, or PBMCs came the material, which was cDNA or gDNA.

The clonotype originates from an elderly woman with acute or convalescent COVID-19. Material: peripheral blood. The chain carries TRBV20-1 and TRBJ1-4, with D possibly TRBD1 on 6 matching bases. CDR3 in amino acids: CSAGGAALFF. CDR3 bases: TGCAGTGCTGGGGGGGCGGCACTGTTTTTT.